Listed here are 15 T cell receptor beta chains from one sample, sequenced in a study of Graves' ophthalmopathy and Graves' hyperthyroidism. Researchers took RNA transcripts and amplified TCR beta CDR3 regions from them. First-round RT-PCR relied on HTBI primers, and a second-round multiplex PCR came next. TCRdb reanalysed the multiplex PCR reads using MiXCR and keeps one entry per CDR3 protein. The sample holds 400,000 to 500,000 distinct CDR3 sequences, roughly 21% seen once. The sequencing sample was made of peripheral blood. These TCRs come from a woman aged 18-30 years with stable Graves' hyperthyroidism.

This clonotype was counted ten times or more. V is TRBV15 and J is TRBJ2-5; D not resolved. The CDR3 has 14 amino acids. Germline loops: CDR1 LNHNV, CDR2 YYDKDF (reference sequence). V was shortened by 0 bases and J by 1 base, with 6 bases between the two germline ends. The CDR3 sequence: CATSRDRSQETQYF. The DNA of the CDR3 is TGTGCCACCAGCAGAGATCGCAGCCAAGAGACCCAGTACTTC.

In its sample, this clonotype was seen a few times. The V call is TRBV3-1, the J call TRBJ2-4, with TRBD1 identical over 10 bases. Unmatched junction bases numbered 17, after V lost 3 bases and J lost 3 bases. Germline V gene sequence: CDR1 LGHDT, CDR2 YNNKEL (reference sequence). The CDR3 sequence is 20 residues long. The CDR3 reads CASSHLNPGTGDVVKNIQYF. CDR3 nucleotide sequence: TGTGCCAGCAGCCACCTCAACCCCGGGACAGGGGATGTCGTCAAAAACATTCAGTACTTC.

The chain recombines TRBV6-2 or TRBV6-3 with TRBJ2-2; 8 bases agree with TRBD1. This CDR3 has 19 amino acids. J lost 3 bases, V lost 0 bases, and 12 bases had no gene match. CDR1 and CDR2 from the germline V gene are MNHEY and SVGEGT. CDR3 nucleotide sequence: TGTGCCAGCAGTTACTCGATGCCCAGGGGGCTAGGGGACACCGGGGAGCTGTTTTTT. Translating gives CASSYSMPRGLGDTGELFF.

This clonotype occurred many times. The J gene is TRBJ2-7, the V gene TRBV6-7, with D possibly being TRBD1 or TRBD2 (5 bases each). TRBV6-7 is an open reading frame whose function is uncertain. CDR3 length: 13 amino acids. V was clipped by 6 bases and J by 1 base, with 10 bases between them. The CDR3 loop reads CASRGEQSYEQYF. CDR3 DNA sequence: TGTGCCAGCAGGGGGGAACAATCCTACGAGCAGTACTTC.

This clonotype was detected many times. This chain links TRBV25-1 with TRBJ2-7; D is uncertain. Trimming left V 4 bases short and J 3 bases short, with 7 bases between. CDR1 and CDR2 (germline): MGHDK, SYGVNS. This CDR3 spans 12 amino acids. The CDR3, as DNA: TGTGCCAGCAGTGGGCTGCTCTACGAGCAGTACTTC. This sequence encodes CASSGLLYEQYF.

V and J are TRBV10-3 and TRBJ1-1; 9 bases line up with TRBD1. The V gene's germline CDR1 is ENHRY and CDR2 SYGVKD. The V and J ends lost 10 bases and 4 bases, in that order; junction bases with no gene match: 10. The CDR3 extends over 14 amino acids. The CDR3: CASTPGQGATEAFF. CDR3 sequence (DNA): TGTGCCAGTACACCGGGACAGGGCGCCACTGAAGCTTTCTTT.

This clonotype was observed a few times. The chain combines TRBV18 with TRBJ1-5; tentative D call: TRBD1 (6 bases). The CDR3 has 14 residues. CDR1 is KGHSH, CDR2 LQKENI, per germline. Trimming left V 9 bases short and J 9 bases short, with 21 bases between. The CDR3 DNA reads TGTGCCAGTGGGGGGACAACCCAATCCGGGCCCCAGCATTTT. Its protein product is CASGGTTQSGPQHF.

A remark on this clonotype: Just one base apart from a much larger clone, this may be a read error. CDR3 bases: TGTGCCAGCAGCCTCCGGGGGGGCACTGGAAACACCACATATTTT. Protein product: CASSLRGGTGNTTYF. The chain joins TRBV28 to TRBJ1-3; a possible D gene is TRBD1 (6 bases). This CDR3 spans 15 amino acids. Germline CDR1 is MDHEN and CDR2 is SYDVKM. The whole variable domain, remainder taken from reference TRBV28 and TRBJ1-3, is DVKVTQSSRYLVKRTGEKVFLECVQDMDHENMFWYRQDPGLGLRLIYFSYDVKMKEKGDIPEGYSVSREKKERFSLILESASTNQTSMYLCASSLRGGTGNTTYFGEGSWLTVV.

The table lists this clonotype with many counts. The CDR3 protein is CSARRSYRLSHPYEQYF. The CDR3 DNA sequence: TGCAGTGCTAGGAGGAGCTACAGGCTCTCGCATCCCTACGAGCAGTACTTC. The chain combines TRBV20-1 with TRBJ2-7; D may be TRBD1 (5 bases). CDR3 size: 17 residues. V shed 3 bases and J shed 2 bases, with 23 bases lying between them. Germline V gives CDR1 DFQATT, CDR2 SNEGSKA (reference sequence).

This clonotype was seen only a few times. A read error may explain this, as a much larger clone is one base away. This chain joins TRBV28 and TRBJ2-2; D is uncertain. The ends were cut back, 3 bases at V and 4 bases at J, with 9 bases in the middle. CDR1 is MDHEN and CDR2 is SYDVKM in the germline V gene. The CDR3 has 14 residues. CDR3 region: CASSFKGFTGELFF. The CDR3 region has the DNA TGTGCCAGCAGTTTCAAGGGTTTCACCGGGGAGCTGTTTTTT.

This clonotype appeared a few times. V usage is TRBV13 and J usage is TRBJ1-2; D gene unclear. The CDR3 totals 13 residues. Germline V gives CDR1 PRHDT, CDR2 FYEKMQ (reference sequence). Trimming left V 5 bases short and J 3 bases short, with 10 bases between. The CDR3 region has the DNA TGTGCCAGCAGCGTCTGGCAGCACTATGGCTACACCTTC. Protein: CASSVWQHYGYTF.

The chain joins TRBV28 to TRBJ2-1; possibly TRBD2 for D (6 bases). This CDR3 contains 12 residues. The germline V and J ends were trimmed by 3 bases and 12 bases, with 12 bases remaining between them. Per the germline V gene, CDR1 is MDHEN and CDR2 is SYDVKM. CDR3 DNA sequence: TGTGCCAGCAGTTTGTCGGCGGGACGGCAGTTCTTC. Its protein is CASSLSAGRQFF.

This clonotype has at least ten counts. The V gene is TRBV5-1, the J gene TRBJ2-7; 11 bases are shared with TRBD1. Germline CDR1 reads SGHRS; CDR2 reads YFSETQ. The length of the CDR3 is 14 residues. The trim removed 4 bases at V and 4 bases at J, leaving 4 bases unmatched. The CDR3 protein is CASSGGQGVYEQYF. The DNA for the CDR3 is TGCGCCAGCAGCGGGGGACAGGGGGTTTACGAGCAGTACTTC.

This clonotype showed up many times. The V gene is TRBV12-3 or TRBV12-4, the J gene TRBJ2-2; D unresolved. Trimming removed 4 bases from V and 5 bases from J, with 8 bases in between. This CDR3 has 13 amino acids. CDR3 residues: CASSYTGTGELFF. CDR3 DNA: TGTGCCAGCAGTTATACGGGTACCGGGGAGCTGTTTTTT.

CDR3 in amino acids: CSAKTGWGYGYTF. The CDR3 DNA is TGCAGTGCGAAAACAGGGTGGGGCTATGGCTACACCTTC. This rearrangement joins TRBV20-1 to TRBJ1-2, with D possibly matching TRBD1 (6 bases). The CDR3 totals 13 residues. The V end lost 6 bases, the J end lost 4 bases, and 15 bases lay between the germline ends. Germline CDR1 and CDR2: DFQATT and SNEGSKA (reference sequence).